The 10 T cell receptor beta chains reported below all come from one sample, sequenced in a study of identical twins. TCRdb reprocessed the 5' RACE reads with MiXCR, giving one entry per CDR3 protein. The data contain some 200,000 distinct CDR3 sequences, about 7.5% of them singletons. The same data also contributed to another study, on yellow fever vaccine responses in identical twins.

Sequenced: memory (CD45RO+) T cells sorted from blood. The receptors were sampled from a woman aged 18-29 years in good health.

The sample holds a few counts of this clonotype. V and J are TRBV7-9 and TRBJ2-4, with 8 bases fitting TRBD1. V was clipped by 3 bases and J by 0 bases; unmatched bases: 7. This CDR3 is built from 17 residues. Germline V lookup: CDR1 SEHNR, CDR2 FQNEAQ (reference sequence). CDR3 nucleotides: TGTGCCAGCAGCTTTTTCCAGGGGGCAGGAGCCAAAAACATTCAGTACTTC. Residues: CASSFFQGAGAKNIQYF.

This clonotype was observed many times. The V call is TRBV28, the J call TRBJ2-7; 10 nucleotides line up with TRBD1. The CDR3 runs 19 residues. The germline V gene has CDR1 MDHEN and CDR2 SYDVKM. Trimming at V came to 5 bases and at J to 4 bases, leaving 20 bases not matched to a gene. The CDR3 here is CASSGPGQGIHHRVYEQYF. The CDR3 coding sequence is TGTGCCAGCAGTGGCCCGGGACAGGGGATCCATCACAGAGTATACGAGCAGTACTTC.

The V gene is TRBV29-1, the J gene TRBJ2-1, with D possibly being TRBD2 (5 bases). V was shortened by 4 bases and J by 4 bases, with 11 bases between the two germline ends. CDR3 size: 13 residues. Germline loops: CDR1 SQVTM, CDR2 ANQGSEA. Here the CDR3 DNA reads TGCAGCGTTGCCGGGAAGACATACAATGAGCAGTTCTTC. Protein: CSVAGKTYNEQFF.

A few counts support this clonotype. The J gene is TRBJ2-7, the V gene TRBV6-2 or TRBV6-3; D is tentatively TRBD1 or TRBD2 (5 bases each). CDR1 and CDR2 (germline): MNHEY, SVGEGT. Trimming pared 6 bases from V and 2 bases from J, leaving 14 bases between. This CDR3 spans 14 amino acids. The CDR3: CASSSGDEAYEQYF. The CDR3 DNA sequence: TGTGCCAGCAGCTCCGGGGACGAAGCCTACGAGCAGTACTTC.

This clonotype appeared a few times. The chain carries TRBV28 and TRBJ2-7; D is unclear. The CDR3 runs to 13 residues. Trimming shortened V by 1 base and J by 4 bases, and 8 bases separated the two germline ends. CDR1 MDHEN and CDR2 SYDVKM come from the germline V gene. The CDR3 spells CASSLSGPYEQYF. The DNA of the CDR3 is TGTGCCAGCAGTTTATCGGGTCCTTACGAGCAGTACTTC.

This clonotype occurred many times. V gene TRBV12-3 or TRBV12-4 combines with J gene TRBJ2-3; 8 nucleotides align to TRBD2. V lost 8 bases and J lost 8; bases outside the gene matches: 9. The CDR3 length is 13 residues. The CDR3 DNA reads TGTGCCAGCCTAGGGGGAAGCGGGAGTACGCAGTATTTT. Protein sequence: CASLGGSGSTQYF.

This clonotype was counted a few times. The gene calls are TRBV30 and TRBJ2-1; D not resolved. The germline gives CDR1 GTSNPN, CDR2 SVGIG (reference sequence). Trimming stripped 2 bases from V and 0 bases from J, with 5 bases between. The CDR3 spans 13 residues. The CDR3 DNA reads as TGTGCCTGGAGTTCAGACTCCTACAATGAGCAGTTCTTC. Protein sequence: CAWSSDSYNEQFF.

The chain couples TRBV12-3 or TRBV12-4 to TRBJ2-7; D may correspond to TRBD1 or TRBD2 (5 bases each). The CDR3 spans 13 residues. V dropped 2 bases and J dropped 6 bases, with 11 bases sitting between them. The CDR3 sequence: CASSLPGRSEQYF. CDR3 sequence (DNA): TGTGCCAGCAGTTTACCAGGGAGATCCGAGCAGTACTTC.

The chain has TRBV6-4 and TRBJ2-1; TRBD2 matches at 10 bases. J gave up 8 bases and V 7 bases, and 11 bases lay outside the gene matches. In germline, CDR1 is MRHNA, CDR2 SNTAGT. The CDR3 sequence is 15 residues long. The CDR3 region has the DNA TGTGCCAGCACCCCCGAAGCGGGGGGGCGGGATGAGCAGTTCTTC. Its protein product is CASTPEAGGRDEQFF.

This clonotype was counted at least ten times. V is TRBV5-1 and J is TRBJ2-7; perhaps TRBD1 as D (6 bases). Trimming pared 2 bases from V and 2 bases from J, leaving 17 bases between. Germline CDR1 and CDR2: SGHRS and YFSETQ. The CDR3 loop spans 16 amino acids. CDR3 bases: TGCGCCAGCAGCTTTGATTTGGTACAGGGAGCCTACGAGCAGTACTTC. Protein product: CASSFDLVQGAYEQYF.